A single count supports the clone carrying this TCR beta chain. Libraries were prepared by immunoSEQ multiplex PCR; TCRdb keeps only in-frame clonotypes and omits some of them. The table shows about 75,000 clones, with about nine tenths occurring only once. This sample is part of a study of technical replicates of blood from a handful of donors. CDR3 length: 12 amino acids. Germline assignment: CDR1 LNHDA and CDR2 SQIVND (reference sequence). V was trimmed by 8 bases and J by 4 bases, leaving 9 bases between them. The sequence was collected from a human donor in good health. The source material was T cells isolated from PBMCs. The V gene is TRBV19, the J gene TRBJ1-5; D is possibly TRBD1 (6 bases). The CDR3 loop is CASEQGNQPQHF. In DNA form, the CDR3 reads TGTGCCAGTGAGCAGGGGAATCAGCCCCAGCATTTT.